The rows below give T cell receptor beta chains drawn from one sample of a study of blood T cell repertoires in COVID-19. Measured with immunoSEQ multiplex PCR; TCRdb has only the in-frame clones, and not every one. The table has 250,000 or so clones, around 84% seen once. The specimen sequenced was PBMCs or T cells enriched from blood (not recorded which). All receptors come from a woman aged 45-60 years who had been exposed to COVID-19. Each CDR3 is given with its conserved first and last residue. The D gene is left open where the match is weak. Rows may omit the clone size; those that give it use once, few, many or a size class.

D	J	size	V	CDR3	DNA
.	TRBJ2-5	.	TRBV12-5	CASGLIGGGETQYF	TGTGCTAGTGGTTTAATAGGAGGAGGAGAGACCCAGTACTTC
.	TRBJ1-5	.	TRBV29-1	CSVGGTNQPQHF	TGCAGCGTTGGTGGGACTAATCAGCCCCAGCATTTT
.	TRBJ2-5	.	TRBV11-2	CASSSEDWGTQYF	TGTGCCAGCAGCTCAGAGGACTGGGGGACCCAGTACTTC
TRBD1	TRBJ1-1	.	TRBV3-1/TRBV3-2	CASSSQGGDYEAFF	TGTGCCAGCAGTTCACAGGGGGGTGACTATGAAGCTTTCTTT
.	TRBJ1-2	.	TRBV5-1	CASSLGHRYGYTF	TGCGCCAGCAGCCTTGGACATCGCTATGGCTACACCTTC
.	TRBJ2-3	once	TRBV12-3/TRBV12-4	CASSLSTDTQYF	TGTGCCAGCAGTCTTTCCACAGATACGCAGTATTTT
.	TRBJ2-1	.	TRBV10-3	CAIMGNNEQFF	TGTGCCATCATGGGCAACAATGAGCAGTTCTTC
.	TRBJ2-7	.	TRBV28	CASSQGLVTYEQYF	TGTGCCAGCAGTCAAGGACTCGTAACCTACGAGCAGTACTTC
.	TRBJ1-3	.	TRBV12-3/TRBV12-4	CASSSGTGNTIYF	TGTGCCAGCAGCTCGGGTACTGGAAACACCATATATTTT
TRBD1	TRBJ2-7	.	TRBV12-3/TRBV12-4	CASSVGDRKYF	TGTGCCAGCAGTGTCGGGGACAGGAAGTACTTC
.	TRBJ1-2	.	TRBV4-2	CASSQDGGDIYFYGYTF	TGTGCCAGCAGCCAAGATGGGGGGGACATTTACTTCTATGGCTACACCTTC
.	TRBJ1-1	.	TRBV4-2	CASSQFEGTEAFF	TGTGCCAGCAGCCAATTCGAGGGCACTGAAGCTTTCTTT
TRBD1	TRBJ1-1	.	TRBV27	CASSLSGQGEVTEAFF	TGTGCCAGCAGTTTATCCGGGCAGGGGGAGGTGACTGAAGCTTTCTTT
.	TRBJ1-1	.	TRBV18	CASSPKTTGTNTEAFF	TGTGCCAGCTCACCGAAAACCACAGGGACGAACACTGAAGCTTTCTTT
.	TRBJ1-1	many	TRBV6-5	CASSYSPGGDTEAFF	TGTGCCAGCAGTTACTCACCTGGGGGGGACACTGAAGCTTTCTTT
TRBD2	TRBJ2-3	.	TRBV6-4	CASSGLAGGGTDTQYF	TGTGCCAGCAGTGGACTAGCGGGGGGCGGCACAGATACGCAGTATTTT
TRBD1	TRBJ1-5	once	TRBV18	CASSPGGQGQPQHF	TGTGCCAGCTCACCAGGGGGACAGGGGCAGCCCCAGCATTTT
.	TRBJ2-3	.	TRBV2	CASSEAPTRADTQYF	TGTGCCAGCAGTGAAGCCCCAACTAGGGCAGATACGCAGTATTTT
TRBD1	TRBJ2-2	.	TRBV19	CASNDRAHTGELFF	TGTGCCAGTAACGACAGGGCCCACACCGGGGAGCTGTTTTTT
.	TRBJ2-2	.	TRBV12-5	CASRSIANTGELFF	TGTGCTAGTCGCAGTATCGCGAACACCGGGGAGCTGTTTTTT
TRBD1	TRBJ1-5	once	TRBV28	CASSNPGQGSYNQPQHF	TGTGCCAGCAGTAACCCGGGACAGGGGTCCTACAATCAGCCCCAGCATTTT
TRBD2	TRBJ2-7	few	TRBV6-4	CASSEGLAPAREQYF	TGTGCCAGCAGTGAGGGACTAGCGCCGGCTAGGGAGCAGTACTTC
TRBD1	TRBJ1-1	.	TRBV19	CASSFRGENTEAFF	TGTGCCAGTAGTTTCAGGGGGGAAAACACTGAAGCTTTCTTT
TRBD1	TRBJ2-2	.	TRBV3-1/TRBV3-2	CASSRTGTNTGELFF	TGTGCCAGCAGCCGGACAGGGACGAACACCGGGGAGCTGTTTTTT
TRBD1	TRBJ1-1	.	TRBV9	CASSVAGQGTEAFF	TGTGCCAGCAGCGTGGCGGGACAGGGCACTGAAGCTTTCTTT
TRBD1	TRBJ2-2	.	TRBV5-6	CASGGQANTGELFF	TGTGCCAGCGGGGGACAGGCGAACACCGGGGAGCTGTTTTTT
.	TRBJ1-1	.	TRBV3-1/TRBV3-2	CASRPGGENTEAFF	TGTGCCAGCAGACCTGGGGGCGAGAACACTGAAGCTTTCTTT
.	TRBJ1-1	.	TRBV9	CASSVGGGASTEAFF	TGTGCCAGCAGCGTAGGCGGGGGGGCGAGTACTGAAGCTTTCTTT
TRBD1	TRBJ2-5	once	TRBV11-3	CASSFGTGVQETQYF	TGTGCCAGCAGCTTCGGGACAGGGGTTCAAGAGACCCAGTACTTC
TRBD1	TRBJ1-2	.	TRBV11-2	CASSSGQGVHGYTF	TGTGCCAGCAGCTCGGGACAGGGAGTTCATGGCTACACCTTC
TRBD1	TRBJ1-1	.	TRBV5-1	CASSFGQGGRSTEAFF	TGCGCCAGCAGCTTCGGACAGGGTGGACGGAGTACTGAAGCTTTCTTT
.	TRBJ2-7	.	TRBV21-1	CASSAPQGRDEQYF	TGTGCCAGCAGCGCCCCCCAGGGGAGGGACGAGCAGTACTTC
.	TRBJ1-2	.	TRBV30	CAWSPGIHGYTF	TGTGCCTGGAGTCCCGGGATCCATGGCTACACCTTC
.	TRBJ1-1	.	TRBV28	CASSRAAGRDAFF	TGTGCCAGCAGTAGGGCAGCGGGGAGGGACGCTTTCTTT